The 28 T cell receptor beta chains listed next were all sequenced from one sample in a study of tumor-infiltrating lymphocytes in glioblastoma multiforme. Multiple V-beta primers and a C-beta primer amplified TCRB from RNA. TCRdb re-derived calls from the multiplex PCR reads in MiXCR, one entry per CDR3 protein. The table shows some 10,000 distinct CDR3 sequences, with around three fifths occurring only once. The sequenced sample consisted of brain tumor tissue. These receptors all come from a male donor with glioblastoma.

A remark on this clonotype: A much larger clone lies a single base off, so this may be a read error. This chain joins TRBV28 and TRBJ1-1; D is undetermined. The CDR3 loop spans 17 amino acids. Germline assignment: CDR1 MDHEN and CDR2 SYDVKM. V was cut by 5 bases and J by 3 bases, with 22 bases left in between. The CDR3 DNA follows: TGTGCCAGCAGTCACCCGACAAGGGTCTACACGGACACTGAAGCTTTCTTT. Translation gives CASSHPTRVYTDTEAFF.

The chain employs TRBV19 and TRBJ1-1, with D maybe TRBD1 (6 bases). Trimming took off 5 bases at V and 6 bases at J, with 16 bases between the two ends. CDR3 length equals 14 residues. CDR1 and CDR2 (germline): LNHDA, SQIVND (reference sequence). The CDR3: CASSPGHVGAEAFF. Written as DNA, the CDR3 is TGTGCCAGTAGTCCGGGACATGTCGGGGCTGAAGCTTTCTTT.

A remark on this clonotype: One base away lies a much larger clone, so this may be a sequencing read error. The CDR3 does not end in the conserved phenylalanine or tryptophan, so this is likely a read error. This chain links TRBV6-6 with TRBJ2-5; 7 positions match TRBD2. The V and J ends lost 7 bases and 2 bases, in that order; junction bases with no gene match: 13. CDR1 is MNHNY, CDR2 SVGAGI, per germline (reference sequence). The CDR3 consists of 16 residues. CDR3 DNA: TGTGCCAGCACAGCACGGTGGAGACTAGCACAAGAGACCCAGTACCTC. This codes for CASTARWRLAQETQYL.

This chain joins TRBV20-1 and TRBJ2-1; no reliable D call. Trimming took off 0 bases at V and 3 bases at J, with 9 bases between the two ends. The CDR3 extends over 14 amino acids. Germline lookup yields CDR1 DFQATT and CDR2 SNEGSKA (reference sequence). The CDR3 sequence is CSARDRTHYNEQFF. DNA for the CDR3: TGCAGTGCTAGAGATCGGACCCACTACAATGAGCAGTTCTTC.

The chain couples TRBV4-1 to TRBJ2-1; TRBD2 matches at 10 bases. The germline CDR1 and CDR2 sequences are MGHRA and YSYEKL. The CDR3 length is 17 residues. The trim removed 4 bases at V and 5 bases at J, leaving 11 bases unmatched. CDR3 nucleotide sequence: TGCGCCAGCAGCCTCTACGTTGGACTAGCGGCAAACAATGAGCAGTTCTTC. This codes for CASSLYVGLAANNEQFF.

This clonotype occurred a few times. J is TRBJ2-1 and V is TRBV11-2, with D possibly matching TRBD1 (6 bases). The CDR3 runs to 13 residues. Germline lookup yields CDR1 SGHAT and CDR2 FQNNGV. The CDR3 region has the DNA TGTGTCAGTAGCCTAGATAGGGGGAATGAGCAGTTCTTC. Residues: CVSSLDRGNEQFF.

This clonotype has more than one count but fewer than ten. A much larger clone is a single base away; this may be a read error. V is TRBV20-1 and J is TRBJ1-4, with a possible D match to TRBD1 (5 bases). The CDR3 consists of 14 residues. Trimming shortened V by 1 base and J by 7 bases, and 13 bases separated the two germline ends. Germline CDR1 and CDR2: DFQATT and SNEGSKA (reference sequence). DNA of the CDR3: TGCAGTGCTAGAGGGGACCTGGCAACTGAAAAACTGTTTTTT. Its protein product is CSARGDLATEKLFF.

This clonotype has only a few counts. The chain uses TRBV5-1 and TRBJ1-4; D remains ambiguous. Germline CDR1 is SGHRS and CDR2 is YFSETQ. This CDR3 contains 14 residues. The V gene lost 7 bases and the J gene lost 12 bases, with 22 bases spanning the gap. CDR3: CASAGGIGKEELFF. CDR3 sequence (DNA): TGCGCCAGCGCCGGTGGGATAGGGAAAGAAGAACTGTTTTTT.

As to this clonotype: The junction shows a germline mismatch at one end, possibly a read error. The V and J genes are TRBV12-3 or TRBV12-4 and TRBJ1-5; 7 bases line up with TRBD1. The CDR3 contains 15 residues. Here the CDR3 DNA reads TGTGCCAGCAGTGACGACAGGGATAGCGATCAGCCCCAGCATTTT. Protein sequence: CASSDDRDSDQPQHF.

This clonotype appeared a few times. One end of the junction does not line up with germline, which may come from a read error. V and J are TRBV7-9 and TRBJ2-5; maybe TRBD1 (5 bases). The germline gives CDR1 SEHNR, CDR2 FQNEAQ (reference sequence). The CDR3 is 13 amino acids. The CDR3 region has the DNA TGTGCCAGCAGCTCCGCAGGGCAAGGGACCCAGTACTTC. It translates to CASSSAGQGTQYF.

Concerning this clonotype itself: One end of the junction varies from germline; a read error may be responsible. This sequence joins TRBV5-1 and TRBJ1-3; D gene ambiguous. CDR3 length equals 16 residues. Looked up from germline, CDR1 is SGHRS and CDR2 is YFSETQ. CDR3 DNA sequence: TGCGCCAGCAGCTTGAACGGGGTGGACTCTGGAAAGACCATATATTTT. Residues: CASSLNGVDSGKTIYF.

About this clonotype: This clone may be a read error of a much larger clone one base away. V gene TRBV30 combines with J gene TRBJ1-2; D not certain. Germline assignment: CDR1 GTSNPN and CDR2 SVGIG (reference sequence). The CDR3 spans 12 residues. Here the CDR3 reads CAWSEGNYGYAF. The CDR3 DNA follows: TGTGCCTGGAGTGAAGGCAATTATGGCTACGCCTTC. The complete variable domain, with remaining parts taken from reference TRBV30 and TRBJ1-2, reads SQTIHQWPATLVQPVGSPLSLECTVEGTSNPNLYWYRQAAGRGLQLLFYSVGIGQISSEVPQNLSASRPQDRQFILSSKKLLLSDSGFYLCAWSEGNYGYAFGSGTRLTVV.

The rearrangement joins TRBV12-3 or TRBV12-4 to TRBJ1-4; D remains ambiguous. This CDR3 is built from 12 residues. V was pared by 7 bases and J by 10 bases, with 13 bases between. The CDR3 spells CASKEGVTKLFF. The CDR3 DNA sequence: TGTGCCAGCAAGGAAGGTGTCACAAAACTGTTTTTT.

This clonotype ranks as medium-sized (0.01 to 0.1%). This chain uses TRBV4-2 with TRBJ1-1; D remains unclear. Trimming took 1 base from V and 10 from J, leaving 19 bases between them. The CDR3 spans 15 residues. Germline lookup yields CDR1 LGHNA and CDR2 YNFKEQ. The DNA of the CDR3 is TGTGCCAGCAGCCAAGGACAAGGTAACGACTTCGGAGCTTTCTTT. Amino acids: CASSQGQGNDFGAFF.

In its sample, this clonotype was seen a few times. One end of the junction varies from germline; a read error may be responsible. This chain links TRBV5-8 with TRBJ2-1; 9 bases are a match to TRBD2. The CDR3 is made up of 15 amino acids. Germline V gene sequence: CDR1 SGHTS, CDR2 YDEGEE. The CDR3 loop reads CASSFRVAGADERLF. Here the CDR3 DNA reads TGTGCCAGCAGCTTCAGGGTAGCGGGAGCTGATGAGCGGCTCTTC.

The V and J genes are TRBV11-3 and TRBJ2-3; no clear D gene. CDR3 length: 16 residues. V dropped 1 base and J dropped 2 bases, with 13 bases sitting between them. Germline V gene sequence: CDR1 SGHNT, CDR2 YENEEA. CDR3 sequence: CASSLGGHRITDTQYF. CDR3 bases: TGTGCCAGCAGCTTAGGAGGCCACCGGATCACAGATACGCAGTATTTT.

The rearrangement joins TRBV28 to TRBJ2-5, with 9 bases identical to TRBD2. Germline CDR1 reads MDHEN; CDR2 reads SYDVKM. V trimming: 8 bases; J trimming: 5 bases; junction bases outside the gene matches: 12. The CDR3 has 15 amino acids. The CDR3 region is CASGWVSGRQETQYF. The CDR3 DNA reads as TGTGCCAGCGGTTGGGTTAGCGGGAGACAGGAGACCCAGTACTTC.

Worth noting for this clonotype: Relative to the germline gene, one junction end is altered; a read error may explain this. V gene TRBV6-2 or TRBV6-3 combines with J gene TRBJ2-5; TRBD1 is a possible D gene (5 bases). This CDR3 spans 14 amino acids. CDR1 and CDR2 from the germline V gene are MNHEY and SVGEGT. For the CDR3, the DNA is TGTGCCAGCAGTGACAGTTTTGTACAAGAAACCCAGTACTTC. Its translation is CASSDSFVQETQYF.

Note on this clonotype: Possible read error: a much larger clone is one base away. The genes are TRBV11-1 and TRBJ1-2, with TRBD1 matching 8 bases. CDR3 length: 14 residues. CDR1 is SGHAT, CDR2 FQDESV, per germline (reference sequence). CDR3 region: CASGLDRVNYCYTF. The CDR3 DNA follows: TGTGCCAGCGGCCTGGACAGGGTTAACTATTGCTACACCTTC.

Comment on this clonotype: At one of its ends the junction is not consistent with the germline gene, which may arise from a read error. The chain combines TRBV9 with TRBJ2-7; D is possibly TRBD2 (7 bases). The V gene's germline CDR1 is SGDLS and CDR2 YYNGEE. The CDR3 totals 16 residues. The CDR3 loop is CASSPGAGTGGYELYF. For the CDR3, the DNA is TGTGCCAGCAGCCCCGGCGCCGGGACGGGGGGCTACGAGCTGTACTTC.

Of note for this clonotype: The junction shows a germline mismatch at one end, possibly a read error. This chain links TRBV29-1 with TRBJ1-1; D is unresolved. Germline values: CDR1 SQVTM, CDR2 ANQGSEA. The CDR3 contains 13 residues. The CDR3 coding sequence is TGCAGCGCCTCCTACAGACTGAGGGCTGAAGCTTCCTTT. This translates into CSASYRLRAEASF.

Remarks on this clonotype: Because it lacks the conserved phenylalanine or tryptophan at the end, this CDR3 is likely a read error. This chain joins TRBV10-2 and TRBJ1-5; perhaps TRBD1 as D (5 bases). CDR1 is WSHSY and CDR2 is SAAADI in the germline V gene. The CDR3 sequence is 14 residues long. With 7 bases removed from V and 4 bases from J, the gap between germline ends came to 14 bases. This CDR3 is CASNGAGWNQPQHL. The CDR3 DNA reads TGCGCCAGCAACGGGGCCGGATGGAATCAGCCCCAGCATCTT.

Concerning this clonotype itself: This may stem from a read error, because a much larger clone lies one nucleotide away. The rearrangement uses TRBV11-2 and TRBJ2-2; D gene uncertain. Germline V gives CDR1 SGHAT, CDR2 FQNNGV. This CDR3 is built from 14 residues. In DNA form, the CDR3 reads TGTGCCAGCAGCGTAGATCTCGTCACCGGGGAGCTGTTTTTT. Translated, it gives CASSVDLVTGELFF.

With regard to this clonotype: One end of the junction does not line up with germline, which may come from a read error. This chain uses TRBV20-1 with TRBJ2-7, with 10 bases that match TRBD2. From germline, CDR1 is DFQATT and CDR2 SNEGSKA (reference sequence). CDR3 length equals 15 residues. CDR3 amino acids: CSASASSGSSNEQYF. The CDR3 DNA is TGCAGCGCTAGCGCCTCTAGCGGGAGTTCCAACGAGCAGTATTTC.

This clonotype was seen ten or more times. Here the CDR3 reads CASRTLAGGRNEQFF. CDR3 nucleotide sequence: TGTGCCAGCAGAACCCTAGCGGGGGGGCGAAATGAGCAGTTCTTC. The V gene is TRBV11-2, the J gene TRBJ2-1, with 12 bases identical to TRBD2. The CDR3 loop spans 15 amino acids. From germline, CDR1 is SGHAT and CDR2 FQNNGV. V lost 6 bases, J lost 7 bases, and 7 bases stayed unmatched.

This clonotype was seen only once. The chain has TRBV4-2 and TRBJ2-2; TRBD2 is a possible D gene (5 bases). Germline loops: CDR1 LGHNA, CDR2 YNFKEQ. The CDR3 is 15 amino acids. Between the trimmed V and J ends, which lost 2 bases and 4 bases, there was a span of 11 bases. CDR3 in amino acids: CASSQSLATTGELFF. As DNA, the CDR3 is TGTGCCAGCAGCCAAAGCCTAGCCACCACCGGGGAGCTGTTTTTT.

CDR3 bases: TGTGCCAGCAGTTCCCTAGTTACTGGAAGCACAGATACGCAGTATTTT. Translating it yields CASSSLVTGSTDTQYF. The chain is built from TRBV6-5 and TRBJ2-3; D remains ambiguous. This CDR3 contains 16 residues. Germline-derived CDR1 and CDR2 are MNHEY and SVGAGI. V shed 4 bases and J shed 0 bases, with 14 bases lying between them.

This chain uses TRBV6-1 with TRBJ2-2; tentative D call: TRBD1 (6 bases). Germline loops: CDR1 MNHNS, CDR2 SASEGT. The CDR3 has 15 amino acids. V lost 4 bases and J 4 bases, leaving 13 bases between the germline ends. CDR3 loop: CASSVRQECTGELFF. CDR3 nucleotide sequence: TGTGCCAGCAGTGTAAGACAGGAGTGCACCGGGGAGCTGTTTTTT.